Shown below are 8 T cell receptor beta chains from a single sample sequenced in a study of cytomegalovirus exposure and HLA in healthy donors. PCR was performed using 60 Vbeta and 13 Jbeta primers. Data came from immunoSEQ multiplex PCR; TCRdb stores just in-frame clones and leaves some out. The sample lists about 130,000 clones, 81% occurring once. The source material was PBMCs. The receptor set was obtained from a man aged 18 to 30 in good health and CMV-seronegative.

The V call is TRBV30, the J call TRBJ1-5; D may be TRBD1 (5 bases). CDR3 size: 14 residues. Deletions cut 1 base from V and 2 bases from J, with 9 bases between. The germline V gene has CDR1 GTSNPN and CDR2 SVGIG (reference sequence). CDR3 sequence (DNA): TGTGCCTGGAGTGGGTGGGGGGGCAATCAGCCCCAGCATTTT. Translated, it gives CAWSGWGGNQPQHF. Variable domain in full (rest from reference TRBV30 and TRBJ1-5): SQTIHQWPATLVQPVGSPLSLECTVEGTSNPNLYWYRQAAGRGLQLLFYSVGIGQISSEVPQNLSASRPQDRQFILSSKKLLLSDSGFYLCAWSGWGGNQPQHFGDGTRLSIL.

The rearrangement links TRBV9 to TRBJ1-3, with D possibly matching TRBD1 (6 bases). Deletions cut 3 bases from V and 0 bases from J, with 16 bases between. From germline, CDR1 is SGDLS and CDR2 YYNGEE. The CDR3 has 17 residues. The CDR3 loop is CASSATGGMASGNTIYF. The CDR3 DNA follows: TGTGCCAGCAGCGCGACAGGAGGCATGGCCTCTGGAAACACCATATATTTT.

The chain combines TRBV10-3 with TRBJ2-7; perhaps TRBD2 as D (6 bases). This CDR3 contains 22 residues. V gave up 2 bases and J gave up 6 bases, with 38 bases separating them. Per germline, CDR1 ENHRY and CDR2 SYGVKD. This chain's CDR3 is CAISEIGFPSFVVGGVESEQYF. The CDR3 nucleotides read TGTGCCATCAGTGAGATAGGGTTCCCGAGTTTCGTAGTAGGAGGGGTAGAGAGCGAGCAGTACTTC.

The chain recombines TRBV28 with TRBJ1-4, with TRBD1 identical over 7 bases. Germline lookup yields CDR1 MDHEN and CDR2 SYDVKM. V was pared by 3 bases and J by 4 bases, with 8 bases of the junction left unmatched. The CDR3 sequence is 16 residues long. CDR3 DNA: TGTGCCAGCAGTTTTCGCCAGACAGGGTATAATGAAAAACTGTTTTTT. Its protein is CASSFRQTGYNEKLFF.

The chain links TRBV5-4 to TRBJ1-5, with D hard to call. V lost 3 bases to trimming and J lost 9 bases, with 16 bases between them. The CDR3 totals 14 residues. Germline V gene lookup returns CDR1 SGHNT and CDR2 YYREEE (reference sequence). CDR3 DNA sequence: TGTGCCAGCAGCTCGCAGCCTTCCCAGGTGCCCCAGCATTTT. As protein: CASSSQPSQVPQHF.

V and J are TRBV30 and TRBJ1-5; TRBD1 matches at 11 bases. There are 17 residues in the CDR3. V lost 5 bases and J lost 2; bases outside the gene matches: 11. Germline assignment: CDR1 GTSNPN and CDR2 SVGIG (reference sequence). This CDR3 is CAWSRDRGSDGNQPQHF. CDR3 DNA: TGTGCCTGGTCCAGGGACAGGGGGTCAGATGGCAATCAGCCCCAGCATTTT. Together with reference TRBV30 and TRBJ1-5, the CDR3 gives the full variable domain: SQTIHQWPATLVQPVGSPLSLECTVEGTSNPNLYWYRQAAGRGLQLLFYSVGIGQISSEVPQNLSASRPQDRQFILSSKKLLLSDSGFYLCAWSRDRGSDGNQPQHFGDGTRLSIL.

This clone was observed once. The chain has TRBV6-1 and TRBJ2-1; 9 nucleotides agree with TRBD2. Germline lookup yields CDR1 MNHNS and CDR2 SASEGT. V was pared by 5 bases and J by 7 bases, with 9 bases of the junction left unmatched. The CDR3 is made up of 15 amino acids. Written as DNA, the CDR3 is TGTGCCAGCAGTCTTGTAGCGGGGGTTAGGAATGAGCAGTTCTTC. It encodes CASSLVAGVRNEQFF.

The chain carries TRBV2 and TRBJ1-1; D gene ambiguous. V was pared by 2 bases and J by 6 bases, with 7 bases between. The germline gives CDR1 SNHLY, CDR2 FYNNEI. The CDR3 is 12 residues long. DNA of the CDR3: TGTGCCAGCAGTGAATATCGTTCTGAAGCTTTCTTT. Translation gives CASSEYRSEAFF. Drawing the rest from reference TRBV2 and TRBJ1-1, the complete variable domain is EPEVTQTPSHQVTQMGQEVILRCVPISNHLYFYWYRQILGQKVEFLVSFYNNEISEKSEIFDDQFSVERPDGSNFTLKIRSTKLEDSAMYFCASSEYRSEAFFGQGTRLTVV.